This entry is about one T cell receptor (beta chain). Its cognate antigen has yet to be identified. Base qualities were left out, and no much larger clone turns up one base away. This entry is derived from a study of T cell responses to AZD1222 COVID-19 vaccine (dated by TCRdb to about 2021). With regard to the full study: TCR sequencing covered 230 or so trial participants: 207 given two doses of AZD1222 and approximately 26 given two doses of MenACWY control vaccine. Trial participants were enrolled by age into subgroups of 18-55, 56-69 and 70-plus years, and around 140, 26 and 57 TCR-sequenced participants, respectively, were included in these subgroups.

In light of the paper, this sample's time point label describes: about 28 days (+/-7) after the second vaccine dose. Sample treatment or condition, as interpreted from the label and publication: meningococcal conjugate vaccine given as trial control. The vaccinee samples were drawn from two UK trials, COV001 and COV002, one of which was a single-blind randomized controlled phase 2/3 trial testing AZD1222 (ChAdOx1 nCoV-19) in healthy adults. For TCRbeta chain sequencing, PBMC samples were collected from trial participants at day 0 and at day 28 after the second dose. The CDR3 regions of human TCRbeta chains were analyzed by immunosequencing. As for the original processing: Repertoire TCRs were matched against a reference library of SARS-CoV-2-specific TCRs generated with the MIRA antigen-specificity platform. Breadth was defined as the fraction of unique TCRs that were SARS-CoV-2-associated, and depth was defined as the fraction of total T cells that were SARS-CoV-2-associated. Using the MIRA data, each spike-specific TCR was assigned both to the spike region to which the TCR was reactive and to a CD4 or CD8 class. Log10-transformed breadth and depth values were compared by one-way ANOVA with Sidak's multiple comparisons tests. TCRdb holds this immuneACCESS table with in-frame rearrangements only. Some clones are missing; in checked studies, unresolved V genes explain under half, and the rest has no known cause. V and J calls and clone size follow that table, whereas D and trimming were derived from the DNA. The sample records 120,000 to 150,000 clones, roughly 90% of which are singletons. The top ten clones comprise approximately 5.1% of the sample.

What the authors observed across the whole study: Most participants were white British and females outnumbered males, and the authors suggested that clonal diversity may have been underestimated. A significant rise in spike-specific TCR breadth and depth was observed after two AZD1222 doses relative to day 0 and relative to MenACWY recipients. Epitopes outside the regions mutated in the B.1.351 and B.1.1.7 variants were reportedly recognized by nearly half of the unique spike-specific TCRs. Because no day 14 peak-response samples were available, the repertoires could be characterized only after the peak T cell response. CD4 TCRs associated with the vaccine covered the entire spike protein, and the dominant responses were in regions 160-218 and 743-854. In the small 56-69-year group, the increase in depth fell short of significance, most likely because of low power. Conclusions about previously exposed vaccinees are limited, since just five to seven AZD1222 recipients were seropositive for SARS-CoV-2 at baseline.

V and J lose 6 bases and 7 bases, and a span of 16 bases separates them. Taken from cysteine to phenylalanine, the CDR3 has 13 residues. Only CDR3 DNA remains: 39 bases, in frame from the first base. As encoded in the germline V gene (reference sequence), CDR1 is SEHNR while CDR2 is FQNEAQ. This sequence was found in an adult who received the MenACWY meningococcal vaccine as a control. The chain links TRBV7-9 with TRBJ2-7; TRBD1 is a possible D gene, resting on 5 matching bases. This material consisted of peripheral blood, taken 28 days after the second dose of the MenACWY control vaccine. The CDR3 loop reads CASSRTDSVEQYF. The nucleotides are TGTGCCAGCAGTCGCACCGACAGTGTTGAGCAGTACTTC.